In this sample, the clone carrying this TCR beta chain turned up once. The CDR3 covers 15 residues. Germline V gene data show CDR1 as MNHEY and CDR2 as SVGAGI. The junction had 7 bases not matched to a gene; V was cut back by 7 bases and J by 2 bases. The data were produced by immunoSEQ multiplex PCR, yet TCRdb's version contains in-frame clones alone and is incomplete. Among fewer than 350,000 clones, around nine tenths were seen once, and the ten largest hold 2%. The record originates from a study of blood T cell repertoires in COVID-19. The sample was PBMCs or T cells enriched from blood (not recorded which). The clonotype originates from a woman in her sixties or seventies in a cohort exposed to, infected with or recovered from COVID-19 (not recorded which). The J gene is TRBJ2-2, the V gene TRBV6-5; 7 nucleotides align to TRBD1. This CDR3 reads CASTTGQPNTGELFF. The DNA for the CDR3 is TGTGCCAGCACGACAGGGCAGCCCAACACCGGGGAGCTGTTTTTT.